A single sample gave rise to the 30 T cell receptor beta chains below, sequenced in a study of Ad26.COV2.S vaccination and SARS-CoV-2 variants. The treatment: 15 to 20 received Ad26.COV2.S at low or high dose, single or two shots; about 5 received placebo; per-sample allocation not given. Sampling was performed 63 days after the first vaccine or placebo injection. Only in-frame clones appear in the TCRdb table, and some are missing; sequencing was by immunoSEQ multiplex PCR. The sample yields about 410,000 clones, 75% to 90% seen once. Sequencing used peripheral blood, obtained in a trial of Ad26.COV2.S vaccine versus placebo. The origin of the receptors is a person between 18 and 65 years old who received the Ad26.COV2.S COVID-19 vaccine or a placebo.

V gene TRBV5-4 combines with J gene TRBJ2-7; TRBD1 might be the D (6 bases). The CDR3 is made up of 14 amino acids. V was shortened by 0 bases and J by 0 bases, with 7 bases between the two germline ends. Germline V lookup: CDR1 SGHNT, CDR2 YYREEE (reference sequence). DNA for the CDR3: TGTGCCAGCAGCTTGGGGACAGCCTCCTACGAGCAGTACTTC. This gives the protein CASSLGTASYEQYF.

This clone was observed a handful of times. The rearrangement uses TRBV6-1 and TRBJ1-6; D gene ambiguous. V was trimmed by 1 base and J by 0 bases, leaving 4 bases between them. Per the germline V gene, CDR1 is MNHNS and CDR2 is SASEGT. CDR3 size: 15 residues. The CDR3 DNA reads TGTGCCAGCAGTGAAGGAAGCTCCTATAATTCACCCCTCCACTTT. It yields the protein CASSEGSSYNSPLHF.

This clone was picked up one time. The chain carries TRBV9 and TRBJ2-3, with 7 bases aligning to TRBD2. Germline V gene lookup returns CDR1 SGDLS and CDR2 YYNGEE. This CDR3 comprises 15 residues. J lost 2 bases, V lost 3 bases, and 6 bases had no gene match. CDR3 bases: TGTGCCAGCAGCGAGACTAGCTGGGACACAGATACGCAGTATTTT. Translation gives CASSETSWDTDTQYF.

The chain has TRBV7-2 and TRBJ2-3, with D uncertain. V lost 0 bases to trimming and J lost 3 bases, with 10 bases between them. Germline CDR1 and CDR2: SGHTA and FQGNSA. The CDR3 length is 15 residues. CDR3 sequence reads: CASSLARLETDTQYF. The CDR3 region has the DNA TGTGCCAGCAGCTTAGCGCGGCTAGAAACAGATACGCAGTATTTT. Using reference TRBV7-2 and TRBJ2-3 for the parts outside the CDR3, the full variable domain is GAGVSQSPSNKVTEKGKDVELRCDPISGHTALYWYRQSLGQGLEFLIYFQGNSAPDKSGLPSDRFSAERTGGSVSTLTIQRTQQEDSAVYLCASSLARLETDTQYFGPGTRLTVL.

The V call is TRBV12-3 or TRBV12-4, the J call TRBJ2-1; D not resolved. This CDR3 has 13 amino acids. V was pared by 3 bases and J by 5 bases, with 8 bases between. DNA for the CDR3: TGTGCCAGCAGTTTCCCAGATAACAATGAGCAGTTCTTC. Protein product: CASSFPDNNEQFF.

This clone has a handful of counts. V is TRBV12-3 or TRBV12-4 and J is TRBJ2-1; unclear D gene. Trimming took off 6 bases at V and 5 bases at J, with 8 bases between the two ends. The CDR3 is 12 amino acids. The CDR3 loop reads CASRTDDNEQFF. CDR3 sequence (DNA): TGTGCCAGCAGAACGGACGACAATGAGCAGTTCTTC.

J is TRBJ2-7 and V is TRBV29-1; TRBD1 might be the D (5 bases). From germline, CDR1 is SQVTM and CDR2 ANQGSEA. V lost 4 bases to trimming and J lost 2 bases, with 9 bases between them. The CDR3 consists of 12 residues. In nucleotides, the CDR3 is TGCAGCGTTGTTCAGGGCGCCTACGAGCAGTACTTC. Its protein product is CSVVQGAYEQYF.

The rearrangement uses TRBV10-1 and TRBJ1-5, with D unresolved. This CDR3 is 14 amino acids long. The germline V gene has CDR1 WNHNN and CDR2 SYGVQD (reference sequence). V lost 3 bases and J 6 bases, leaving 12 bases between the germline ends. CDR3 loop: CASSEGGPGQPQHF. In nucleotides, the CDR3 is TGCGCCAGCAGTGAAGGTGGCCCAGGTCAGCCCCAGCATTTT.

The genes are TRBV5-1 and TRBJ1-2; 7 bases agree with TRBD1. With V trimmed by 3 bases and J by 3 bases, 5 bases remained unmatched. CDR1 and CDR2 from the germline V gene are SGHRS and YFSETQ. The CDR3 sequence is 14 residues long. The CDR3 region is CASSSPGQYYGYTF. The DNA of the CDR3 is TGCGCCAGCAGCTCACCGGGACAGTACTATGGCTACACCTTC.

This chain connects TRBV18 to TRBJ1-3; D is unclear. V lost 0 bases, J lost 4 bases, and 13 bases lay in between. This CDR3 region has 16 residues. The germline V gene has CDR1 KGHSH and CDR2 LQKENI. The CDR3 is CASSPPSRDRGNTIYF. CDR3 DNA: TGTGCCAGCTCACCACCGAGTCGGGATAGGGGAAACACCATATATTTT.

For the CDR3, the DNA is TGTGCCAGCAGCTTGGACGGAATCTATGGCTACACCTTC. It yields the protein CASSLDGIYGYTF. V usage is TRBV5-5 and J usage is TRBJ1-2; D call uncertain. From germline, CDR1 is SGHKS and CDR2 YYEKEE (reference sequence). CDR3 length: 13 residues. V was shortened by 0 bases and J by 4 bases, with 7 bases between the two germline ends.

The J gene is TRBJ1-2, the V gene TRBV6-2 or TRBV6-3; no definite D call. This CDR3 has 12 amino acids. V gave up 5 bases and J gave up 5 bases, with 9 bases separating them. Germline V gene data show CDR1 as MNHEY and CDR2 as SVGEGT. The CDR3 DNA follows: TGTGCCAGCAGTCGAGACCGGTATGGCTACACCTTC. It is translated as CASSRDRYGYTF.

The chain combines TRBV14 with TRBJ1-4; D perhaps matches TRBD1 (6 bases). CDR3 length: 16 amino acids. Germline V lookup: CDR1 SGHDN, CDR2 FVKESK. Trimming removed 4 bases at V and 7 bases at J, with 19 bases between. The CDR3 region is CASSLHAGGRGEKLFF. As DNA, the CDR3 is TGTGCCAGCAGCCTCCATGCTGGGGGGCGCGGTGAAAAACTGTTTTTT.

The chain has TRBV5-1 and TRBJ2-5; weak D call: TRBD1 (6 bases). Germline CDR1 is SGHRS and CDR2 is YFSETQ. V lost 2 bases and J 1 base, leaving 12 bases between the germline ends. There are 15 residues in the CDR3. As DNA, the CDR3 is TGCGCCAGCAGCTTTTCGACAGGTTTCCAAGAGACCCAGTACTTC. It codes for CASSFSTGFQETQYF.

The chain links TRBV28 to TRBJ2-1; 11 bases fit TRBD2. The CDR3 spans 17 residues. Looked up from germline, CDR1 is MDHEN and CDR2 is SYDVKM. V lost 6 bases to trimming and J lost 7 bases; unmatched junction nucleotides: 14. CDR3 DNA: TGTGCCAGCAGATCCGACTTAGCGGGAGGGCTGGGGAATGAGCAGTTCTTC. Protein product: CASRSDLAGGLGNEQFF. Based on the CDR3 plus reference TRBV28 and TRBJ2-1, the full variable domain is DVKVTQSSRYLVKRTGEKVFLECVQDMDHENMFWYRQDPGLGLRLIYFSYDVKMKEKGDIPEGYSVSREKKERFSLILESASTNQTSMYLCASRSDLAGGLGNEQFFGPGTRLTVL.

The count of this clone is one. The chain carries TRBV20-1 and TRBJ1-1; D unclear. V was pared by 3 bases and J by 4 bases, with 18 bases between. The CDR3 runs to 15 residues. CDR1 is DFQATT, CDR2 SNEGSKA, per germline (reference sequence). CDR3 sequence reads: CSASPEVLTSTEAFF. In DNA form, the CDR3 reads TGCAGTGCTAGTCCCGAAGTCCTTACCAGCACTGAAGCTTTCTTT.

The CDR3 spells CASRGREINEQFF. DNA for the CDR3: TGTGCCAGCCGCGGGCGGGAGATCAATGAGCAGTTCTTC. The chain is built from TRBV27 and TRBJ2-1; 7 bases line up with TRBD2. Germline V CDR1 and CDR2: MNHEY, SMNVEV (reference sequence). The CDR3 has 13 residues. The V and J ends lost 8 bases and 6 bases, in that order; junction bases with no gene match: 7.

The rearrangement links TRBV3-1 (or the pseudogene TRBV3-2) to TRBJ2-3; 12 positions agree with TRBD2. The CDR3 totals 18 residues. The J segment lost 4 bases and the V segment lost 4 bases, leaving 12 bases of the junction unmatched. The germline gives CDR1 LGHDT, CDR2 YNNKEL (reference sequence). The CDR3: CASSLGLAGRGRPDTQYF. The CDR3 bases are TGTGCCAGCAGCCTGGGACTAGCGGGCCGGGGCCGGCCAGATACGCAGTATTTT.

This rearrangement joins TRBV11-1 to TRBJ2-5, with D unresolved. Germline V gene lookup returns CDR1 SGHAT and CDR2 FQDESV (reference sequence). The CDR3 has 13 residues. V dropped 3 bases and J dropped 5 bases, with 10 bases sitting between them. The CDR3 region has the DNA TGTGCCAGCAGCTTTGGTAATCTGGAGACCCAGTACTTC. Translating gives CASSFGNLETQYF.

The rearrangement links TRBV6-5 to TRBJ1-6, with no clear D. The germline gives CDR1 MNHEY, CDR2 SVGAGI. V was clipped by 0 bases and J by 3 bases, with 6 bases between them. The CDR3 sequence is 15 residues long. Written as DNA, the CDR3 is TGTGCCAGCAGTTACTCGGAGAGCTATAATTCACCCCTCCACTTT. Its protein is CASSYSESYNSPLHF.

For the CDR3, the DNA is TGTGCCAGCAGTGATCTGGGCAGCCGGGAAGCTTTCTTT. Residues: CASSDLGSREAFF. This chain joins TRBV2 and TRBJ1-1; D not resolved. The germline CDR1 and CDR2 sequences are SNHLY and FYNNEI. Deletions cut 3 bases from V and 8 bases from J, with 13 bases between. The CDR3 spans 13 residues. Drawing the rest from reference TRBV2 and TRBJ1-1, the complete variable domain is EPEVTQTPSHQVTQMGQEVILRCVPISNHLYFYWYRQILGQKVEFLVSFYNNEISEKSEIFDDQFSVERPDGSNFTLKIRSTKLEDSAMYFCASSDLGSREAFFGQGTRLTVV.

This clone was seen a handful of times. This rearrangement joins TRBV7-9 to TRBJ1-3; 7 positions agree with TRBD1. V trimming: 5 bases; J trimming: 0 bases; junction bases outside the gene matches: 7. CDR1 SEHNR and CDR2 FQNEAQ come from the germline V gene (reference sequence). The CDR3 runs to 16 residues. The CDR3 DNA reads TGTGCCAGCAGCCGGGGACAGCCAAGCTCTGGAAACACCATATATTTT. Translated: CASSRGQPSSGNTIYF.

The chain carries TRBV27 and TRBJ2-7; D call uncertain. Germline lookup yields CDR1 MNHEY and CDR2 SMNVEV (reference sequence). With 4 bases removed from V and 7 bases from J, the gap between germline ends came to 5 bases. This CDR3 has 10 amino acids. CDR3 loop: CASSSVEQYF. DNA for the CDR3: TGTGCCAGCAGTTCTGTAGAGCAGTACTTC.

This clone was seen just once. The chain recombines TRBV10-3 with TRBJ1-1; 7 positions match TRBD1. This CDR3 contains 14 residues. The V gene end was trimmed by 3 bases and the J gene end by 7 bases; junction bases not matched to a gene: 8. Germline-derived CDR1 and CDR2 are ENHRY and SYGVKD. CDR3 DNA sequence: TGTGCCATCAGTGAACCGGGGCAGGGGGGTGAAGCTTTCTTT. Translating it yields CAISEPGQGGEAFF.

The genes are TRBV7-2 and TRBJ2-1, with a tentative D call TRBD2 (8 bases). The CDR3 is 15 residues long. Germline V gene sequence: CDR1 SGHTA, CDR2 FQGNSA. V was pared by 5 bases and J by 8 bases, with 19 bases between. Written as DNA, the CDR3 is TGTGCCAGCAGCCCTCGGGAGGGGGCTTTATATGAGCAGTTCTTC. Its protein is CASSPREGALYEQFF.

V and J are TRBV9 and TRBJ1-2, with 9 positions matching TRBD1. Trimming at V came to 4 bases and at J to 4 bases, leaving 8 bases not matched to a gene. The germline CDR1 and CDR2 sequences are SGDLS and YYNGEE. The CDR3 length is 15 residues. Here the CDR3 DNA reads TGTGCCAGCAGCCCCTCGACAGGGGGAGGCTATGGCTACACCTTC. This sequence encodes CASSPSTGGGYGYTF.

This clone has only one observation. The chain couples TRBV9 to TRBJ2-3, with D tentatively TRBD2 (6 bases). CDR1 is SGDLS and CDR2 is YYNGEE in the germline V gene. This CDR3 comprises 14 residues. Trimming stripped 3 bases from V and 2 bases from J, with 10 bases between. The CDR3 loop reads CASSDGLHTDTQYF. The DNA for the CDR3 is TGTGCCAGCAGCGACGGACTACACACAGATACGCAGTATTTT. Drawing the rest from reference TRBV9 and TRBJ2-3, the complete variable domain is DSGVTQTPKHLITATGQRVTLRCSPRSGDLSVYWYQQSLDQGLQFLIQYYNGEERAKGNILERFSAQQFPDLHSELNLSSLELGDSALYFCASSDGLHTDTQYFGPGTRLTVL.

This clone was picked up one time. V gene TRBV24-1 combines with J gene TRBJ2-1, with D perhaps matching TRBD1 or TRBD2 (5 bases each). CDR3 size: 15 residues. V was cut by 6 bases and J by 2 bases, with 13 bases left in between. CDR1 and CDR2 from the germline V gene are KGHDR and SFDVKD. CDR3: CATSNRDPAYNEQFF. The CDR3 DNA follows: TGTGCCACCAGTAACCGGGACCCGGCCTACAATGAGCAGTTCTTC.

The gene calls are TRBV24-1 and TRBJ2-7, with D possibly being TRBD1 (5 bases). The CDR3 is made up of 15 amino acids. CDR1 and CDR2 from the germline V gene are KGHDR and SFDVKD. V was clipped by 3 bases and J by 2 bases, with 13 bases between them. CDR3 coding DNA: TGTGCCACCAGTGATCCCGGAAGGGGTACCTACGAGCAGTACTTC. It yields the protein CATSDPGRGTYEQYF.

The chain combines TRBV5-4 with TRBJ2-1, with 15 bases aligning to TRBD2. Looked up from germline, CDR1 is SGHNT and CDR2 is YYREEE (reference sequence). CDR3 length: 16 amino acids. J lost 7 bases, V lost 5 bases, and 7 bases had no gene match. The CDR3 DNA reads TGTGCCAGCAGGCCGGGGACTAGCGGGAGGAGGAATGAGCAGTTCTTC. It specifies CASRPGTSGRRNEQFF.